This T cell receptor beta chain was captured by sequencing in a study of cytomegalovirus exposure and HLA in healthy donors. PCR primers comprised 60 Vbeta and 13 Jbeta primers. Here immunoSEQ multiplex PCR was the method, and the copy in TCRdb shows in-frame clones only, minus some. Altogether approximately 220,000 clones are present, roughly 80% being singletons, with the ten largest covering about 14%. As for this clone: The antigen remains undetermined.

Trimming took 6 bases from V and 4 from J; bases not matched to a gene: 8. This CDR3 contains 15 residues. Germline lookup yields CDR1 MNHEY and CDR2 SVGAGI. The study's findings and limits: There were about 160 TCR beta chains listed as cytomegalovirus-associated.

Nominally healthy donors provided the samples, though records likely missed some immune exposures. This chain links TRBV6-5 with TRBJ1-3; 8 positions agree with TRBD1. This TCR was sampled from a man aged 40-55 years in good health and CMV-seronegative. Sequencing input: PBMCs. The CDR3 loop is CASSSLDRDGNTIYF. The CDR3 DNA reads TGTGCCAGCAGCTCACTGGACAGGGACGGAAACACCATATATTTT.